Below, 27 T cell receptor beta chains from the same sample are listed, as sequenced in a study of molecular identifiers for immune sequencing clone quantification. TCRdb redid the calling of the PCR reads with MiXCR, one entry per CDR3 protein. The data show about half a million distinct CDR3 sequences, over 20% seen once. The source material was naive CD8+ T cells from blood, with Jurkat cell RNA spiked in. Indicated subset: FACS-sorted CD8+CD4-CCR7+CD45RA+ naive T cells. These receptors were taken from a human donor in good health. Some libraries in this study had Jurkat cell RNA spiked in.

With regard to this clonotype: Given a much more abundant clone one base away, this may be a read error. CDR3 coding DNA: TGTGTCAGCAGTTATCTTTTCGAAGAGACCCAGTACTTC. Amino acids: CVSSYLFEETQYF. V usage is TRBV6-5 and J usage is TRBJ2-5; D gene ambiguous. The CDR3 extends over 13 amino acids. The V gene's germline CDR1 is MNHEY and CDR2 SVGAGI.

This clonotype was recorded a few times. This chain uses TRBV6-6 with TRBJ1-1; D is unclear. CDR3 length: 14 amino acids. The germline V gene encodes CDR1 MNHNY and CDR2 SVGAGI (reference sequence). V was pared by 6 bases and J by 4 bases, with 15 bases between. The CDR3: CASSPLGGFTEAFF. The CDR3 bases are TGTGCCAGCAGCCCGCTGGGCGGTTTCACTGAAGCTTTCTTT.

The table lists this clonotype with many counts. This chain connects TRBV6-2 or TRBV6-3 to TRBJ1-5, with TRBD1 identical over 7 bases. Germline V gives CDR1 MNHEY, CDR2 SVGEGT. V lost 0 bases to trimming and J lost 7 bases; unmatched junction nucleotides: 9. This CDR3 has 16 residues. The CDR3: CASSYSRGPAIQPQHF. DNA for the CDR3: TGTGCCAGCAGTTACTCTAGGGGGCCAGCCATCCAGCCCCAGCATTTT.

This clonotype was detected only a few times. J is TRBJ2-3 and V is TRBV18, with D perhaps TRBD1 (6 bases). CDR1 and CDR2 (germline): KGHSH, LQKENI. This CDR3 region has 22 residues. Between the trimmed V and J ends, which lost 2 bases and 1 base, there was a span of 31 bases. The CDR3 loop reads CASSPFSFTGSPKLIGTDTQYF. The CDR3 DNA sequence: TGTGCCAGCTCACCATTTTCTTTCACAGGGTCCCCCAAGTTAATTGGCACAGATACGCAGTATTTT. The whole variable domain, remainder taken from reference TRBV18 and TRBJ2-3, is NAGVMQNPRHLVRRRGQEARLRCSPMKGHSHVYWYRQLPEEGLKFMVYLQKENIIDESGMPKERFSAEFPKEGPSILRIQQVVRGDSAAYFCASSPFSFTGSPKLIGTDTQYFGPGTRLTVL.

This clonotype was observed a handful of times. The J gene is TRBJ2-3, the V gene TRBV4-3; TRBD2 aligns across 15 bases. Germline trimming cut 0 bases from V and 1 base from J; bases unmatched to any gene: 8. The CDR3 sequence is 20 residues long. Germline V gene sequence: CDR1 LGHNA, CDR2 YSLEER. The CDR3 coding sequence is TGCGCCAGCAGCCAAGAGTTGGGACTAGCGGGGGGCTGGGGCACAGATACGCAGTATTTT. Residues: CASSQELGLAGGWGTDTQYF.

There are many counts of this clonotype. CDR3 in DNA: TGTGCCAGCAGCCACAGGGGTTATAGCTCCTACAATGAGCAGTTCTTC. Translating it yields CASSHRGYSSYNEQFF. The chain is built from TRBV7-2 and TRBJ2-1; 7 nucleotides agree with TRBD1. V lost 5 bases, J lost 0 bases, and 7 bases stayed unmatched. The CDR3 sequence is 16 residues long. Germline lookup yields CDR1 SGHTA and CDR2 FQGNSA. The full variable domain, in which reference TRBV7-2 and TRBJ2-1 provide the parts outside the CDR3, is GAGVSQSPSNKVTEKGKDVELRCDPISGHTALYWYRQSLGQGLEFLIYFQGNSAPDKSGLPSDRFSAERTGGSVSTLTIQRTQQEDSAVYLCASSHRGYSSYNEQFFGPGTRLTVL.

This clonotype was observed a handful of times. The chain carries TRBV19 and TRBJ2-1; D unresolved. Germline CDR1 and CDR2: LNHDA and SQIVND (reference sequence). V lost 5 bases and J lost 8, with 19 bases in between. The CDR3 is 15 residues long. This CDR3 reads CASSYGPPTVHEQFF. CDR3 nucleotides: TGTGCCAGTAGTTATGGTCCACCAACAGTACATGAGCAGTTCTTC.

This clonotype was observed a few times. The CDR3 region has the DNA TGTGCCACCGAAGGACAGGGGGCGTCCTACGAGCAGTACTTC. Translated: CATEGQGASYEQYF. The rearrangement links TRBV6-2 or TRBV6-3 to TRBJ2-7; the match to TRBD1 covers 11 bases. Trimming at V came to 10 bases and at J to 1 base, leaving 6 bases not matched to a gene. The CDR3 contains 14 residues. Germline V gene lookup returns CDR1 MNHEY and CDR2 SVGEGT.

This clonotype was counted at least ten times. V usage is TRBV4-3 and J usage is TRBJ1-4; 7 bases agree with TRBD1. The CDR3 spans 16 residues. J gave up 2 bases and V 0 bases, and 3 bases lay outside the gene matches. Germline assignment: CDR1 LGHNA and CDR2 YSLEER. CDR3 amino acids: CASSQDLTGTNEKLFF. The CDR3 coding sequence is TGCGCCAGCAGCCAAGATCTGACAGGGACTAATGAAAAACTGTTTTTT.

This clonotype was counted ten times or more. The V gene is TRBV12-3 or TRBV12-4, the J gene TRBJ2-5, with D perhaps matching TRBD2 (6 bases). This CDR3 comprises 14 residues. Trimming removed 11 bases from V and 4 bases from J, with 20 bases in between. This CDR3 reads CASLPLAGGETQYF. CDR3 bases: TGTGCCTCCCTCCCACTAGCAGGAGGAGAGACCCAGTACTTC.

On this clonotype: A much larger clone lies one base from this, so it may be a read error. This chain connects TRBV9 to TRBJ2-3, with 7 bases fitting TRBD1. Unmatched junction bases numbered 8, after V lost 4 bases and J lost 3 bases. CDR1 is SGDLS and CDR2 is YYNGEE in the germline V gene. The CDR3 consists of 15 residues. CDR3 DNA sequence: TGTGCCAGCAGCCCCAGGGGGAGTCAAACAGATACGCAGTATTTT. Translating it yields CASSPRGSQTDTQYF.

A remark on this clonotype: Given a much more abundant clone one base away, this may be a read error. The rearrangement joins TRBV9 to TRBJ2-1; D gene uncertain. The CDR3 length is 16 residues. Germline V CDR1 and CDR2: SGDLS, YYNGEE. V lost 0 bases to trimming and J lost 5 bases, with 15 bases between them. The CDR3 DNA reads TGTGCCAGCAGCGTAGCGGGTTCCCTGCACGACAATGAGCAGTTCTTC. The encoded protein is CASSVAGSLHDNEQFF.

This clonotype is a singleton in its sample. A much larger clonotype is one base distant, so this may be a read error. The CDR3 loop reads CASSRSEDTEASF. The CDR3 nucleotides read TGCGCCAGCAGCCGGAGCGAGGACACTGAAGCTTCCTTT. The rearrangement uses TRBV4-1 and TRBJ1-1, with D maybe TRBD1 (5 bases). Germline values: CDR1 MGHRA, CDR2 YSYEKL. The length of the CDR3 is 13 residues.

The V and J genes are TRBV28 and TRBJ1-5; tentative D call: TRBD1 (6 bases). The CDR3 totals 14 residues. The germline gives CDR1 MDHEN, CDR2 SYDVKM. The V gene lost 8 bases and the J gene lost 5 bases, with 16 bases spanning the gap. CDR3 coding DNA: TGTGCCAGCCTACCCCACAGGGTAGATCAGCCCCAGCATTTT. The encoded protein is CASLPHRVDQPQHF.

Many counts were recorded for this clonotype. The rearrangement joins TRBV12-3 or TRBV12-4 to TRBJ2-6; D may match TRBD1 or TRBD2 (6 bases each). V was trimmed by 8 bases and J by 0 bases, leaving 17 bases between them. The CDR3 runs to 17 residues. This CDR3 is CASGRTGANSGANVLTF. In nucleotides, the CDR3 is TGTGCCAGCGGAAGGACGGGGGCAAACTCTGGGGCCAACGTCCTGACTTTC.

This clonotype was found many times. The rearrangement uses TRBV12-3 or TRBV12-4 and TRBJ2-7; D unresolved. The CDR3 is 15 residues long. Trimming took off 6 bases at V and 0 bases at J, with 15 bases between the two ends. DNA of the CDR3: TGTGCCAGCAGAAAAGGCTTGGCAAGCTCCTACGAGCAGTACTTC. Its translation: CASRKGLASSYEQYF.

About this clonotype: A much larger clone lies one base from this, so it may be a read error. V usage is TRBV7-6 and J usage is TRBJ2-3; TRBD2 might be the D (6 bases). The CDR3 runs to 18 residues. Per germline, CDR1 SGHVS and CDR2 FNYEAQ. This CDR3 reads CASSLEMGGPLSTGTQYF. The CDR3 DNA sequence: TGTGCCAGCAGCTTAGAAATGGGAGGTCCGCTTAGCACAGGTACGCAGTATTTT. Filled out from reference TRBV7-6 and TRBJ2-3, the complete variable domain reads GAGVSQSPRYKVTKRGQDVALRCDPISGHVSLYWYRQALGQGPEFLTYFNYEAQQDKSGLPNDRFSAERPEGSISTLTIQRTEQRDSAMYRCASSLEMGGPLSTGTQYFGPGTRLTVL.

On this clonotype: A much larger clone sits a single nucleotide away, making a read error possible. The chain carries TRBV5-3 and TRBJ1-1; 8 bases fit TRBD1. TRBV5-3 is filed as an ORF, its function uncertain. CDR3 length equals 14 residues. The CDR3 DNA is TGTGCCAGCAGCTCGGACAGGGCTCCCGCTGAAGCTTTCTTT. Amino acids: CASSSDRAPAEAFF.

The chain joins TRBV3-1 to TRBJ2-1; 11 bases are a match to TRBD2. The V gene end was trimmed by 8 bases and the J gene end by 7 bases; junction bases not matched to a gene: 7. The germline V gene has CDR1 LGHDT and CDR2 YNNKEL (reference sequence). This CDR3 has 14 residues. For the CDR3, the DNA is TGTGCCAGCTTATTAGCGGGAGGGCCTAATGAGCAGTTCTTC. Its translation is CASLLAGGPNEQFF.

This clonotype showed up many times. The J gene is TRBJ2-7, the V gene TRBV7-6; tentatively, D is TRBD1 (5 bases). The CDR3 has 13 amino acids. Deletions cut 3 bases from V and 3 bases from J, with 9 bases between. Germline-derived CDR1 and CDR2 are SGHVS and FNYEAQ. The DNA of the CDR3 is TGTGCCAGCAGCTTCGACAGAAGCTACGAGCAGTACTTC. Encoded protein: CASSFDRSYEQYF.

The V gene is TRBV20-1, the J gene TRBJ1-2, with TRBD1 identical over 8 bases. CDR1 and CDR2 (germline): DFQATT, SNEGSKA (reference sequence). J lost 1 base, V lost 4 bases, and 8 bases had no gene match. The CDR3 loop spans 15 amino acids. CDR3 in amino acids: CSAMDRASVNYGYTF. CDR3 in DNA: TGCAGTGCTATGGACAGGGCGTCAGTTAACTATGGCTACACCTTC.

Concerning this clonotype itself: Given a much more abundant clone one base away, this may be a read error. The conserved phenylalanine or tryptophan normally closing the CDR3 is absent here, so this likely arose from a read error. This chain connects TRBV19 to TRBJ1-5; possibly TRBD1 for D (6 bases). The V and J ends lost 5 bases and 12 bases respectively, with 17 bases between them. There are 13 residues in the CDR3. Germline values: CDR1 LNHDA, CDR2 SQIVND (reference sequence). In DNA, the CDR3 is TGTGCCAGTAGTGGGGGCCCCACGCATGGCCAGCATCTT. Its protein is CASSGGPTHGQHL.

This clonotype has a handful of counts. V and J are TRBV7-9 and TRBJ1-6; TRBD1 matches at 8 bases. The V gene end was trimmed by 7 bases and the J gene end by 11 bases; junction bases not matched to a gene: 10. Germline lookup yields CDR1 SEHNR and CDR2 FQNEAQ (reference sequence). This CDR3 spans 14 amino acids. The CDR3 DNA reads TGTGCCAGCACCCTCCTGACAGGGGCCCCACCCCTCCACTTT. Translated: CASTLLTGAPPLHF.

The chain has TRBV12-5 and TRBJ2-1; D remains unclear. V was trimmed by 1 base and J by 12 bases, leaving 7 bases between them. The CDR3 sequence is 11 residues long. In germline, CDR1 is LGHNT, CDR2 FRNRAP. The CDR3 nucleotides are TGTGCTAGTGGTTTGGGCATAGGGCAGTTCTTC. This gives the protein CASGLGIGQFF.

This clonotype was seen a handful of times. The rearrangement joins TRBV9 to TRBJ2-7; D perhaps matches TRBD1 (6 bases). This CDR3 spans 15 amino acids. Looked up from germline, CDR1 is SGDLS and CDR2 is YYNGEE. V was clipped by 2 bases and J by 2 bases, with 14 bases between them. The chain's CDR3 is CASSVEDSEAYEQYF. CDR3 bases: TGTGCCAGCAGCGTCGAGGACAGTGAGGCCTACGAGCAGTACTTC.

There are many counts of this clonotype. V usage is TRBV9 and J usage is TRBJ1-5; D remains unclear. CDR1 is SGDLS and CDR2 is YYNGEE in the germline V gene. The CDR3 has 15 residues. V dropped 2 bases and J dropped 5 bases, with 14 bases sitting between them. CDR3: CASSVSPGGDQPQHF. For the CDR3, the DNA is TGTGCCAGCAGCGTGTCTCCTGGAGGAGATCAGCCCCAGCATTTT.

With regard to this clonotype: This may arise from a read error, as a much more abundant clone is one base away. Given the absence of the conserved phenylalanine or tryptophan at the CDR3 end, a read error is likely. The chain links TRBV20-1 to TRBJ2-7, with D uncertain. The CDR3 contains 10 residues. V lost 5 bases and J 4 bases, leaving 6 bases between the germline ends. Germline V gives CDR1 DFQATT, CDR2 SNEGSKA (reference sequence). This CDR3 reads CSAYAYEQYL. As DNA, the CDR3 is TGCAGTGCTTATGCGTACGAGCAGTACCTC.